This T cell receptor beta chain appears in the sequencing data of a study of blood T cell repertoires in COVID-19. Background on the study: The samples span acute and convalescent COVID-19 from the United States, Italy and Spain. T cells, B-cell-depleted T cells, or PBMCs supplied cDNA or gDNA.

V was clipped by 4 bases and J by 8 bases; unmatched bases: 5. This CDR3 is built from 15 residues. Germline V lookup: CDR1 LNHDA, CDR2 SQIVND (reference sequence). In the source study's methods: By means of reference gene primer amplification, nucleated cell counts were estimated. Method: immunoSEQ multiplex PCR; TCRdb's copy keeps in-frame clones and lacks some. D and trimming come from the DNA, and the V and J calls and clone size come from that table. The table lists 200,000 or so clones, around 84% of them singletons. The sample taken for sequencing was peripheral blood. The chain employs TRBV19 and TRBJ2-1; 13 bases align to TRBD2. This sequence originates from a middle-aged man who had recovered from COVID-19. CDR3 in DNA: TGTGCCAGTAGTAGGACTAGCGGGAGTCTCGATGAGCAGTTCTTC. It specifies CASSRTSGSLDEQFF.